These T cell receptor beta chains were read from a single sample in a study of T cell clones after liver transplantation. Here immunoSEQ multiplex PCR was the method, and the copy in TCRdb shows in-frame clones only, minus some. Of some 70,000 clones listed, about 80% are singletons. The source was CD4+ T cells from blood, collected before liver transplant. These TCRs come from a human donor who received a liver transplant. Both conserved end residues are part of each CDR3. The D gene is left open where the match is weak. Size is omitted from some rows. Given values are once, few, many or a class for expanded clones.

D gene	V gene	J gene	clone size	CDR3 DNA	CDR3 protein
NA	TRBV7-8	TRBJ2-7	NA	TGTGCCAGCAGCCCAGACCAGGGGTTCAGCTACGAGCAGTACTTC	CASSPDQGFSYEQYF
NA	TRBV2	TRBJ1-2	NA	TGTGCCAGCAGGGGGGCCCTTAACAGGGATGGCTACACCTTC	CASRGALNRDGYTF
NA	TRBV18	TRBJ2-6	NA	TGTGCCAGCTCACCATCGGCGGGTTCTGGGGCCAACGTCCTGACTTTC	CASSPSAGSGANVLTF
NA	TRBV2	TRBJ1-1	NA	TGTGCCAGCTGGGTGAGGCTAGTGAACACTGAAGCTTTCTTT	CASWVRLVNTEAFF
NA	TRBV4-1	TRBJ1-3	NA	TGCGCCAGCAGCCAAGGCGAGGTACGGGGGACTGGAAACACCATATATTTT	CASSQGEVRGTGNTIYF
TRBD1	TRBV4-1	TRBJ2-6	NA	TGCGCCAGCAGCCTGACAGGGACCAACGTCCTGACTTTC	CASSLTGTNVLTF
NA	TRBV6-4	TRBJ1-4	once	TGTGCCAGCAGAGTGCCCACAGGGCAAACTAATGAAAAACTGTTTTTT	CASRVPTGQTNEKLFF
TRBD1	TRBV7-9	TRBJ1-2	NA	TGTGCCAGCAGCTTAGCGGGTCAGGGGGCAATCTATGGCTACACCTTC	CASSLAGQGAIYGYTF
NA	TRBV15	TRBJ1-5	NA	TGTGCCACCAGCAGAGGACCGGGCAGGAGCAATCAGCCCCAGCATTTT	CATSRGPGRSNQPQHF
TRBD2	TRBV28	TRBJ2-7	NA	TGTGCCAGCAGGGCGAGCGGGAGGGCCCCATACGAGCAGTACTTC	CASRASGRAPYEQYF
NA	TRBV5-4	TRBJ2-3	NA	TGTGCCAGCAGCCTAGGGGGTAGCGGCACAGATACGCAGTATTTT	CASSLGGSGTDTQYF
TRBD2	TRBV5-4	TRBJ2-7	NA	TGTGCCAGCAGCTCTGGACTAGCGGAGAGCTCCTACGAGCAGTACTTC	CASSSGLAESSYEQYF
TRBD2	TRBV5-1	TRBJ2-3	NA	TGCGCCAGCAGCCAATCTAGCGGGACTTATACGCAGTATTTT	CASSQSSGTYTQYF
NA	TRBV5-6	TRBJ1-1	NA	TGTGCCAGCGGAAGAACAGGGACTTTCACTGAAGCTTTCTTT	CASGRTGTFTEAFF
NA	TRBV9	TRBJ1-3	NA	TGTGCCAGCAGCGTACCCCTAGACAGCTCCTCTGGAAACACCATATATTTT	CASSVPLDSSSGNTIYF
NA	TRBV19	TRBJ2-1	few	TGTGCCAGTAGTACTCTGCGGAATGAGCAGTTCTTC	CASSTLRNEQFF
NA	TRBV9	TRBJ1-2	once	TGTGCCAGCAGCGTAGCCCCGGGGCGCGGGGTAAACTATGGCTACACCTTC	CASSVAPGRGVNYGYTF
TRBD2	TRBV7-2	TRBJ2-1	NA	TGTGCCAGCAGCCCGCCCCTAGCGGGTTCAAATGAGCAGTTCTTC	CASSPPLAGSNEQFF
NA	TRBV7-9	TRBJ1-4	NA	TGTGCCAGCAGCTTAGGAGACACAATAAATGAAAAACTGTTTTTT	CASSLGDTINEKLFF
TRBD1	TRBV6-6	TRBJ2-4	NA	TGTGCCAGCACCGTCGACAGGGGAATCAAAAACATTCAGTACTTC	CASTVDRGIKNIQYF
NA	TRBV28	TRBJ2-1	few	TGTGCCAGCAGCTTCTTTGGTCTACAGGCCTCCTACAATGAGCAGTTCTTC	CASSFFGLQASYNEQFF
NA	TRBV2	TRBJ1-2	NA	TGTGCCAGCAGGCCCCAGGCGGGGACCTATGGCTACACCTTC	CASRPQAGTYGYTF
NA	TRBV15	TRBJ1-1	NA	TGTGCCACCAGCAGAGATCCGATGAACACTGAAGCTTTCTTT	CATSRDPMNTEAFF
TRBD2	TRBV7-9	TRBJ2-7	NA	TGTGCCAGCAGCTTAGCGGGGGAGCGGGAGAGGGAGCAGTACTTC	CASSLAGEREREQYF